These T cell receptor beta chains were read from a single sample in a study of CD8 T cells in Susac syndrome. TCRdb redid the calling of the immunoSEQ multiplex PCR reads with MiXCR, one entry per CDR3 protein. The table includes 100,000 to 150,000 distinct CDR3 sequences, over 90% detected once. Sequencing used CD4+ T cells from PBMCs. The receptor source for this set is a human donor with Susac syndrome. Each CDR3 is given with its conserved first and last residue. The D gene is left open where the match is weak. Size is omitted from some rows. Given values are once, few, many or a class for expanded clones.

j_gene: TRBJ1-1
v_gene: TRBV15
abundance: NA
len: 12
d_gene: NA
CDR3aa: CATSRETVKAFF
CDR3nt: TGTGCCACCAGCAGAGAAACAGTCAAAGCTTTCTTT

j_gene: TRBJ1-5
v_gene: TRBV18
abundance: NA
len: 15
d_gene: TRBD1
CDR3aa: CASSPVSTGDQPQHF
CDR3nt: TGTGCCAGCTCACCAGTCTCGACAGGGGATCAGCCCCAGCATTTT

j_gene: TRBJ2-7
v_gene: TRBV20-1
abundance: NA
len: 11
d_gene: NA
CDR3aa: CSADLQYEQYF
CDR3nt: TGCAGTGCTGACCTTCAGTACGAGCAGTACTTC

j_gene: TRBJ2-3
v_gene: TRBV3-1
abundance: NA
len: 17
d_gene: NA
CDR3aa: CASSQGSGRPNTDTQYF
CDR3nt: TGTGCCAGCAGCCAAGGAAGTGGACGCCCTAACACAGATACGCAGTATTTT

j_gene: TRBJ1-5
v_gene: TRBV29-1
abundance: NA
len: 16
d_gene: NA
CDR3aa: CSVVVPGEYFNQPQHF
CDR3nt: TGCAGCGTTGTCGTTCCGGGCGAATACTTCAATCAGCCCCAGCATTTT

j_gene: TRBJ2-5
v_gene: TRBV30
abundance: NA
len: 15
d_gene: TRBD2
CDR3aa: CAGRRGTSLEETQYF
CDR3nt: TGTGCCGGACGGAGGGGGACTAGCCTGGAAGAGACCCAGTACTTC

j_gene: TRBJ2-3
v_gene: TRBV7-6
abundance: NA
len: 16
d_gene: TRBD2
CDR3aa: CASSLGLAGTTDTQYF
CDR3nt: TGTGCCAGCAGCCTGGGACTAGCCGGGACCACAGATACGCAGTATTTT

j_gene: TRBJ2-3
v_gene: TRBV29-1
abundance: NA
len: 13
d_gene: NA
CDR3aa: CSVEGQHTDTQYF
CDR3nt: TGCAGCGTTGAAGGACAGCACACAGATACGCAGTATTTT

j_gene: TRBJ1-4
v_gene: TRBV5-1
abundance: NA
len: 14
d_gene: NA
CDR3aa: CASSLDGTNEKLFF
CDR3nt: TGCGCCAGCAGCTTGGACGGGACTAATGAAAAACTGTTTTTT

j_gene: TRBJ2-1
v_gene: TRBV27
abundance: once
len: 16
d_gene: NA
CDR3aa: CASSFRHRSSYNEQFF
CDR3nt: TGTGCCAGCAGTTTTCGGCACAGAAGCTCCTACAATGAGCAGTTCTTC

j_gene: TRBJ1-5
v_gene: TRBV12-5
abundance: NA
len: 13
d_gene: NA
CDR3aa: CASGLGEDQPQHF
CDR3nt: TGTGCTAGTGGCCTGGGAGAGGATCAGCCCCAGCATTTT

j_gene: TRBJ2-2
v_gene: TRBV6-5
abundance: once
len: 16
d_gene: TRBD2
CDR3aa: CASSYRLAGGPGELFF
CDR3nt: TGTGCCAGCAGTTACCGACTAGCGGGGGGGCCCGGGGAGCTGTTTTTT

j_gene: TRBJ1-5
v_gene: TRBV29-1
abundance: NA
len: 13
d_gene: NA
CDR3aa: CSVEAGGNQPQHF
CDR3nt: TGCAGCGTTGAAGCCGGGGGCAATCAGCCCCAGCATTTT

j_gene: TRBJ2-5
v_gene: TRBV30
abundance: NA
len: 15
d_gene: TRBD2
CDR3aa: CAWSVGTSDVGTQYF
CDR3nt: TGTGCCTGGAGTGTCGGGACTAGCGATGTAGGGACCCAGTACTTC

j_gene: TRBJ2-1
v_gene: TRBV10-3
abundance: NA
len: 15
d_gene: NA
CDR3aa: CAISRSQRGYNEQFF
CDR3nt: TGTGCCATCAGCCGCTCCCAAAGAGGTTACAATGAGCAGTTCTTC

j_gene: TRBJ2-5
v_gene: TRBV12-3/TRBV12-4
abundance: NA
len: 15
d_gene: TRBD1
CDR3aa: CASSEFTGAGETQYF
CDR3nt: TGTGCCAGCAGTGAGTTTACAGGGGCAGGAGAGACCCAGTACTTC

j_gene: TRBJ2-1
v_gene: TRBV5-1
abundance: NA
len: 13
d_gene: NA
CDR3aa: CASSFLGDDEQFF
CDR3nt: TGCGCCAGCAGCTTCCTGGGGGATGATGAGCAGTTCTTC

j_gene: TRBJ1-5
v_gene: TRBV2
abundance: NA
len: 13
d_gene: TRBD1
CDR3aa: CASSQGAGQPQHF
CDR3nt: TGTGCCAGCAGTCAGGGGGCTGGTCAGCCCCAGCATTTT

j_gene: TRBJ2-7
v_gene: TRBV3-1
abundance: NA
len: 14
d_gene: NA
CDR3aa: CASSQDLMLYEQYF
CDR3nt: TGTGCCAGCAGCCAAGATTTGATGCTCTACGAGCAGTACTTC

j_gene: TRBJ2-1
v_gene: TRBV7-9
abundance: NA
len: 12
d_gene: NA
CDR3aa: CASSSILIEQFF
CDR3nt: TGTGCCAGCAGCTCGATCCTGATAGAGCAGTTCTTC

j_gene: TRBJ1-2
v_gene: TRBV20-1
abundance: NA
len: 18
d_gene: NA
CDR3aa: CSASIRDTRLVSNYGYTF
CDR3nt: TGCAGTGCTAGTATCCGGGACACTCGACTTGTCTCCAACTATGGCTACACCTTC